This TCR beta chain was retrieved from a study of STAT5B mutations in CD4+ large granular lymphocyte leukemia. The CDR3 consists of 15 residues. Deletions cut 0 bases from V and 6 bases from J, with 14 bases between. CDR1 is SGDLS and CDR2 is YYNGEE in the germline V gene. Some clones are missing from TCRdb's copy, which holds only in-frame ones; the method was immunoSEQ multiplex PCR. The sample records roughly 30,000 clones, 72% being singletons. Study-wide findings and caveats: Patient CD4-sorted repertoires stayed more clonal than healthy ones after leukemic-clone removal.

This clone appeared once. As yet, its antigen is unknown. This TCR came from a human donor in good health. The gene calls are TRBV9 and TRBJ2-3, with D hard to call. Sequencing was performed on CD4+ T cells from blood buffy coats. Written as DNA, the CDR3 is TGTGCCAGCAGCGTAGCCTCGGCCCAGCTGGATACGCAGTATTTT. Translating it yields CASSVASAQLDTQYF. The full variable domain, completed using reference TRBV9 and TRBJ2-3, is DSGVTQTPKHLITATGQRVTLRCSPRSGDLSVYWYQQSLDQGLQFLIQYYNGEERAKGNILERFSAQQFPDLHSELNLSSLELGDSALYFCASSVASAQLDTQYFGPGTRLTVL.